The 24 T cell receptor beta chains in this list originate from one sample, sequenced in a study of radiation and T cells in renal cell carcinoma. Method: immunoSEQ multiplex PCR; TCRdb's copy keeps in-frame clones and lacks some. The table has 150,000 to 190,000 clones, approximately 90% seen once. The time point is: blood 2 weeks post-SBRT. Stated treatment: 15 Gy SBRT to primary tumor, nephrectomy 4 weeks later. The sample was blood, taken from a patient whose treatment included radiotherapy and nephrectomy. These receptors all stem from a woman aged 50 to 60 with renal cell carcinoma.

The chain employs TRBV5-1 and TRBJ2-2, with D possibly being TRBD1 (5 bases). Germline V lookup: CDR1 SGHRS, CDR2 YFSETQ. The CDR3 is 16 amino acids. V was shortened by 4 bases and J by 0 bases, with 13 bases between the two germline ends. The CDR3 nucleotides read TGCGCCAGCAGCCCCACCTCAGGGACGAACACCGGGGAGCTGTTTTTT. Its translation is CASSPTSGTNTGELFF.

This chain joins TRBV2 and TRBJ2-6; D might be TRBD1 or TRBD2, each matching 5 bases. Germline V gene lookup returns CDR1 SNHLY and CDR2 FYNNEI. Deletions cut 5 bases from V and 4 bases from J, with 15 bases between. This CDR3 spans 16 amino acids. The DNA of the CDR3 is TGTGCCAGCAGTCTTTTCCGGGACGCCGGGGCCAACGTCCTGACTTTC. This codes for CASSLFRDAGANVLTF.

The chain recombines TRBV30 with TRBJ1-1; possibly TRBD1 for D (6 bases). V lost 4 bases and J 5 bases, leaving 14 bases between the germline ends. Looked up from germline, CDR1 is GTSNPN and CDR2 is SVGIG (reference sequence). The CDR3 is made up of 13 amino acids. CDR3 DNA sequence: TGTGCCTGGAATATACAGGGTAGGACTGAAGCTTTCTTT. Its protein is CAWNIQGRTEAFF.

This chain connects TRBV2 to TRBJ2-5, with a weak D call TRBD1 (6 bases). Trimming took 8 bases from V and 1 from J, leaving 14 bases between them. The germline V gene encodes CDR1 SNHLY and CDR2 FYNNEI. The CDR3 has 14 amino acids. The CDR3 DNA is TGTGCCAGCTTCCGGGACACCGTCCAAGAGACCCAGTACTTC. It translates to CASFRDTVQETQYF.

The rearrangement links TRBV15 to TRBJ2-3, with D perhaps TRBD1 (5 bases). The CDR3 has 16 residues. Germline V gene lookup returns CDR1 LNHNV and CDR2 YYDKDF (reference sequence). The V end lost 0 bases, the J end lost 1 base, and 11 bases lay between the germline ends. The CDR3 loop reads CATSREMAGRTDTQYF. CDR3 nucleotides: TGTGCCACCAGCAGAGAGATGGCAGGGCGCACAGATACGCAGTATTTT.

The chain joins TRBV19 to TRBJ2-4, with TRBD1 matching 9 bases. Germline trimming cut 5 bases from V and 8 bases from J; bases unmatched to any gene: 4. Germline CDR1 is LNHDA and CDR2 is SQIVND (reference sequence). The CDR3 length is 13 residues. CDR3 protein: CASSRDRDDIQYF. CDR3 DNA: TGTGCCAGTAGTCGGGACAGGGACGACATTCAGTACTTC.

The J gene is TRBJ2-5, the V gene TRBV6-1; 8 bases map to TRBD1. This CDR3 is built from 14 residues. Germline loops: CDR1 MNHNS, CDR2 SASEGT. J was trimmed by 2 bases and V by 2 bases; bases with no gene match: 1. DNA for the CDR3: TGTGCCAGCAGTGAAAACAGGGGGCAAGAGACCCAGTACTTC. Translated, it gives CASSENRGQETQYF.

V gene TRBV18 combines with J gene TRBJ1-1; D possibly corresponds to TRBD1 (5 bases). Germline assignment: CDR1 KGHSH and CDR2 LQKENI. The CDR3 covers 14 residues. Trimming took off 3 bases at V and 1 base at J, with 9 bases between the two ends. Written as DNA, the CDR3 is TGTGCCAGCTCACCCCGGGACCCGAACACTGAAGCTTTCTTT. This encodes CASSPRDPNTEAFF.

This chain uses TRBV6-1 with TRBJ1-1; D not certain. The CDR3 has 11 residues. The V end was cut by 6 bases, the J end by 4 bases, with 6 bases between. Germline values: CDR1 MNHNS, CDR2 SASEGT. For the CDR3, the DNA is TGTGCCAGCAGGGTGAGCACTGAAGCTTTCTTT. Translation gives CASRVSTEAFF.

This chain uses TRBV7-3 with TRBJ2-1; 9 nucleotides line up with TRBD1. Per germline, CDR1 SGHTA and CDR2 FQGTGA. V lost 5 bases and J lost 3; bases outside the gene matches: 5. The CDR3 runs to 15 residues. The DNA for the CDR3 is TGTGCCAGCAGCCCAATGACAGGGGGCTACAATGAGCAGTTCTTC. Translating it yields CASSPMTGGYNEQFF.

This chain joins TRBV30 and TRBJ2-7, with D unresolved. V lost 0 bases and J lost 2, with 5 bases in between. Germline V gives CDR1 GTSNPN, CDR2 SVGIG (reference sequence). This CDR3 spans 12 amino acids. CDR3 coding DNA: TGTGCCTGGAGTGTCAAGACCTACGAGCAGTACTTC. It specifies CAWSVKTYEQYF.

A single count supports this clone. The V gene is TRBV6-5, the J gene TRBJ2-3, with 7 bases that match TRBD1. Germline-derived CDR1 and CDR2 are MNHEY and SVGAGI. The CDR3 contains 13 residues. V shed 6 bases, J shed 7 bases, and the junction held 7 bases outside the gene matches. In DNA form, the CDR3 reads TGTGCCAGCAGACCAGGGGGTGCTTATACGCAGTATTTT. Protein product: CASRPGGAYTQYF.

This clone appeared a single time. The rearrangement links TRBV6-1 to TRBJ2-1; 10 bases fit TRBD2. Germline trimming cut 3 bases from V and 8 bases from J; bases unmatched to any gene: 10. Germline CDR1 is MNHNS and CDR2 is SASEGT. The CDR3 runs to 16 residues. CDR3 DNA: TGTGCCAGCAGTGAGCCGGGACTAGCGCTTGGGGATGAGCAGTTCTTC. Translating it yields CASSEPGLALGDEQFF.

This clone was detected once. The CDR3 loop is CASSDGSGGADNEQFF. The CDR3 coding sequence is TGTGCCAGCAGTGACGGTAGCGGGGGGGCCGACAATGAGCAGTTCTTC. The chain is built from TRBV6-1 and TRBJ2-1; 11 bases fit TRBD2. Germline trimming cut 3 bases from V and 5 bases from J; bases unmatched to any gene: 6. The CDR3 length is 16 residues. CDR1 is MNHNS and CDR2 is SASEGT in the germline V gene.

The genes are TRBV18 and TRBJ2-1, with a possible D match to TRBD2 (6 bases). Between the trimmed V and J ends, which lost 4 bases and 9 bases, there was a span of 28 bases. This CDR3 comprises 18 residues. Germline values: CDR1 KGHSH, CDR2 LQKENI. CDR3 sequence reads: CASSHSSSGPAVIGEQFF. The CDR3 nucleotides read TGTGCCAGCTCACATAGTAGTAGCGGCCCAGCTGTTATTGGTGAGCAGTTCTTC.

This chain joins TRBV29-1 and TRBJ2-5, with D hard to call. Germline lookup yields CDR1 SQVTM and CDR2 ANQGSEA. V lost 1 base to trimming and J lost 1 base, with 10 bases between them. There are 14 residues in the CDR3. The CDR3 coding sequence is TGCAGCGTTGAAGGGACGCCTGTCCAAGAGACCCAGTACTTC. Its translation is CSVEGTPVQETQYF.

V and J are TRBV27 and TRBJ1-4; 7 positions match TRBD1. J lost 5 bases, V lost 9 bases, and 12 bases had no gene match. The CDR3 covers 15 residues. Germline lookup yields CDR1 MNHEY and CDR2 SMNVEV (reference sequence). CDR3 bases: TGTGCCAGACCTACCGACAGGGCGGTCAATGAAAAACTGTTTTTT. Translated: CARPTDRAVNEKLFF.

The chain has TRBV9 and TRBJ1-5; 9 bases are a match to TRBD1. CDR1 is SGDLS and CDR2 is YYNGEE in the germline V gene. V lost 0 bases to trimming and J lost 1 base; unmatched junction nucleotides: 5. This CDR3 comprises 17 residues. The CDR3 nucleotides are TGTGCCAGCAGCGTAGGTATTGGGACAGGGAGCAATCAGCCCCAGCATTTT. Protein: CASSVGIGTGSNQPQHF.

The V gene is TRBV29-1, the J gene TRBJ2-5; D remains unclear. V shed 5 bases and J shed 5 bases, with 15 bases lying between them. The germline CDR1 and CDR2 sequences are SQVTM and ANQGSEA. CDR3 length: 13 amino acids. This CDR3 is CSVTQAVLETQYF. Here the CDR3 DNA reads TGCAGCGTTACCCAGGCAGTATTGGAGACCCAGTACTTC.

This clone was found once. This sequence joins TRBV10-3 and TRBJ2-1, with 11 nucleotides matching TRBD2. The CDR3 is 15 amino acids. V gave up 3 bases and J gave up 6 bases; unmatched junction bases: 4. Germline lookup yields CDR1 ENHRY and CDR2 SYGVKD. CDR3 DNA sequence: TGTGCCATCAGTGAAACTAGCGGGGGATCCAATGAGCAGTTCTTC. Translation gives CAISETSGGSNEQFF.

The chain recombines TRBV9 with TRBJ1-1; D is unresolved. CDR1 is SGDLS and CDR2 is YYNGEE in the germline V gene. With 0 bases removed from V and 8 bases from J, the gap between germline ends came to 11 bases. The CDR3 contains 13 residues. DNA for the CDR3: TGTGCCAGCAGCGTAGGGCCTGAGAGGGAAGCTTTCTTT. Translating gives CASSVGPEREAFF.

J is TRBJ1-1 and V is TRBV7-8; 7 bases agree with TRBD1. The CDR3 covers 14 residues. CDR1 is SGHVS, CDR2 FQNEAQ, per germline. The trim removed 2 bases at V and 5 bases at J, leaving 5 bases unmatched. CDR3 region: CASSLRRGVTEAFF. CDR3 in DNA: TGTGCCAGCAGCTTACGCAGGGGGGTAACTGAAGCTTTCTTT.

The rearrangement links TRBV4-1 to TRBJ1-6; TRBD1 agrees at 8 bases. The CDR3 is made up of 16 amino acids. V was clipped by 1 base and J by 9 bases; unmatched bases: 8. Germline loops: CDR1 MGHRA, CDR2 YSYEKL. For the CDR3, the DNA is TGCGCCAGCAGCCAAGCCCAGGGGGCAGGGGCTTCACCCCTCCACTTT. This translates into CASSQAQGAGASPLHF.

The V and J genes are TRBV15 and TRBJ1-3, with a possible D match to TRBD1 (5 bases). Trimming pared 0 bases from V and 2 bases from J, leaving 8 bases between. The germline CDR1 and CDR2 sequences are LNHNV and YYDKDF (reference sequence). There are 15 residues in the CDR3. The CDR3 loop is CATSRDQGAGNTIYF. The CDR3 DNA reads as TGTGCCACCAGCAGAGATCAAGGGGCTGGAAACACCATATATTTT.